The 8 T cell receptor beta chains below were found in one sample sequenced in a study of Tregs in tolerant kidney transplant recipients. TCRdb keeps only in-frame clones here, not all; method: immunoSEQ multiplex PCR. The sample shows roughly 120,000 clones, roughly nine tenths of them seen only once. Sequenced material: CD4+ T cells from blood. The receptors were sampled from a human donor in good health.

The genes are TRBV18 and TRBJ2-7; 9 bases fit TRBD2. This CDR3 contains 15 residues. With 6 bases clipped from V and 2 bases from J, the junction kept 8 bases outside the gene matches. CDR1 and CDR2 from the germline V gene are KGHSH and LQKENI. Here the CDR3 DNA reads TGTGCCAGCTCCTCTACTAGCGGGTTAACCTACGAGCAGTACTTC. Amino acids: CASSSTSGLTYEQYF.

This clone appeared once. The chain joins TRBV12-2 to TRBJ2-5; the table's D call, TRBD2, has no DNA check behind it. TRBV12-2 is tagged as a pseudogene. There are 16 residues in the CDR3. The CDR3 sequence: CASRLAREASEETQYF. DNA for the CDR3: TGTGCAAGTCGCTTAGCTCGGGAAGCCAGCGAAGAGACCCAGTACTTC.

The chain couples TRBV5-4 to TRBJ2-2; D perhaps matches TRBD2 (5 bases). Deletions cut 4 bases from V and 1 base from J, with 11 bases between. The germline V gene encodes CDR1 SGHNT and CDR2 YYREEE (reference sequence). The CDR3 runs to 15 residues. The CDR3 is CASSPRTVNTGELFF. The CDR3 DNA is TGTGCCAGCAGCCCGAGGACTGTGAACACCGGGGAGCTGTTTTTT.

The chain joins TRBV12-5 to TRBJ1-4; TRBD1 aligns across 8 bases. CDR1 is LGHNT and CDR2 is FRNRAP in the germline V gene. The CDR3 sequence is 15 residues long. J gave up 5 bases and V 5 bases, and 7 bases lay outside the gene matches. CDR3 residues: CASGPWTGRNEKLFF. As DNA, the CDR3 is TGTGCTAGTGGTCCATGGACAGGGAGGAATGAAAAACTGTTTTTT.

This clone appeared once. The chain recombines TRBV5-1 with TRBJ1-4; TRBD1 might be the D (5 bases). Germline assignment: CDR1 SGHRS and CDR2 YFSETQ. The CDR3 has 14 residues. V lost 4 bases, J lost 6 bases, and 13 bases lay in between. For the CDR3, the DNA is TGCGCCAGCAGCCTCGGGACGGCCGATGAAAAACTGTTTTTT. Amino acids: CASSLGTADEKLFF.

The genes are TRBV7-2 and TRBJ1-1; weak D call: TRBD1 (5 bases). The ends were cut back, 6 bases at V and 0 bases at J, with 14 bases in the middle. Germline V gene sequence: CDR1 SGHTA, CDR2 FQGNSA. The CDR3 length is 15 residues. The CDR3: CASRPQGLLNTEAFF. The DNA for the CDR3 is TGTGCCAGCAGACCCCAGGGCCTTTTGAACACTGAAGCTTTCTTT.

The chain links TRBV4-1 to TRBJ2-1; 9 bases map to TRBD2. V shed 2 bases and J 0 bases; nucleotides not matched to a gene: 5. This CDR3 is built from 17 residues. Germline CDR1 reads MGHRA; CDR2 reads YSYEKL. The DNA for the CDR3 is TGCGCCAGCAGCCAACCTAGCGGGGCCAGCTCCTACAATGAGCAGTTCTTC. Residues: CASSQPSGASSYNEQFF.

The rearrangement joins TRBV4-1 to TRBJ1-5; D gene ambiguous. The V gene lost 1 base and the J gene lost 2 bases, with 18 bases spanning the gap. The germline gives CDR1 MGHRA, CDR2 YSYEKL. The CDR3 spans 18 residues. CDR3 DNA: TGCGCCAGCAGCCAAGTGTATTTGGGGATCGGGGGCAATCAGCCCCAGCATTTT. Translating it yields CASSQVYLGIGGNQPQHF.